These 15 T cell receptor beta chains share one sample of origin, sequenced in a study of blood T cell repertoires in COVID-19. Produced via immunoSEQ multiplex PCR; TCRdb's table is partial and in-frame only. This sample carries 45,000 to 60,000 clones, approximately 84% of them seen once, and the ten largest clones take roughly 2.5%. The material sequenced was peripheral blood. These receptors all come from a man aged 50 to 59 with acute or convalescent COVID-19.

This chain uses TRBV19 with TRBJ2-6; weak D call: TRBD1 (5 bases). CDR1 and CDR2 from the germline V gene are LNHDA and SQIVND (reference sequence). The CDR3 has 14 residues. V was pared by 9 bases and J by 0 bases, with 9 bases between. CDR3 in amino acids: CASSGFSGANVLTF. As DNA, the CDR3 is TGTGCCAGCTCAGGGTTCTCTGGGGCCAACGTCCTGACTTTC.

The table lists this clone with a count of one. This sequence joins TRBV6-5 and TRBJ1-4; 9 nucleotides match TRBD1. CDR3 length equals 14 residues. Trimming at V came to 6 bases and at J to 1 base, leaving 0 bases not matched to a gene. Germline lookup yields CDR1 MNHEY and CDR2 SVGAGI. This chain's CDR3 is CASRDRGTNEKLFF. The CDR3 bases are TGTGCCAGCAGGGACAGGGGAACTAATGAAAAACTGTTTTTT.

The V gene is TRBV9, the J gene TRBJ2-7; the match to TRBD2 covers 10 bases. The germline gives CDR1 SGDLS, CDR2 YYNGEE. V was pared by 1 base and J by 4 bases, with 2 bases of the junction left unmatched. CDR3 length: 14 residues. CDR3 sequence reads: CASSVNSGRYEQYF. In DNA form, the CDR3 reads TGTGCCAGCAGCGTAAATAGCGGGAGGTACGAGCAGTACTTC.

The V and J genes are TRBV3-1 (or the pseudogene TRBV3-2) and TRBJ2-3; D is perhaps TRBD1 (5 bases). The CDR3 spans 14 residues. With 4 bases removed from V and 3 bases from J, the gap between germline ends came to 11 bases. Germline V lookup: CDR1 LGHDT, CDR2 YNNKEL (reference sequence). CDR3 nucleotides: TGTGCCAGCAGCCCACAGGTGGCGACAGATACGCAGTATTTT. Translation: CASSPQVATDTQYF.

The rearrangement joins TRBV4-1 to TRBJ1-4; 8 bases align to TRBD1. V shed 6 bases and J 0 bases; nucleotides not matched to a gene: 15. CDR1 is MGHRA and CDR2 is YSYEKL in the germline V gene. CDR3 size: 19 residues. The CDR3 protein is CASSWGRTGNGATNEKLFF. As DNA, the CDR3 is TGCGCCAGCAGTTGGGGACGGACAGGGAACGGGGCAACTAATGAAAAACTGTTTTTT.

This sequence joins TRBV6-5 and TRBJ2-1; D is unclear. Germline V CDR1 and CDR2: MNHEY, SVGAGI. The V and J ends lost 0 bases and 9 bases respectively, with 6 bases between them. This CDR3 is 12 amino acids long. The CDR3 DNA sequence: TGTGCCAGCAGTTACTCTACGGGTGAGCAGTTCTTC. It codes for CASSYSTGEQFF.

CDR3 in amino acids: CACTGADTQYF. As DNA, the CDR3 is TGTGCCTGTACAGGGGCAGATACGCAGTATTTT. The chain couples TRBV6-5 to TRBJ2-3; 7 bases fit TRBD1. The CDR3 runs 11 residues. From germline, CDR1 is MNHEY and CDR2 SVGAGI. With 11 bases clipped from V and 4 bases from J, the junction kept 3 bases outside the gene matches.

The table lists this clone with a few counts. J is TRBJ2-5 and V is TRBV9; D is unclear. The length of the CDR3 is 13 residues. Germline V gene sequence: CDR1 SGDLS, CDR2 YYNGEE. The ends were cut back, 1 base at V and 5 bases at J, with 9 bases in the middle. CDR3 sequence: CASSVRSRETQYF. The CDR3 bases are TGTGCCAGCAGCGTAAGGTCCAGGGAGACCCAGTACTTC.

This clone was found once. V is TRBV18 and J is TRBJ2-4; 11 bases align to TRBD1. The CDR3 has 15 amino acids. Trimming took 3 bases from V and 10 from J; bases not matched to a gene: 8. Germline CDR1 is KGHSH and CDR2 is LQKENI. Here the CDR3 DNA reads TGTGCCAGCTCACCCCCCGGGACAGGGGGAGATATTCAGTACTTC. This encodes CASSPPGTGGDIQYF.

This rearrangement joins TRBV5-1 to TRBJ2-7; perhaps TRBD2 as D (7 bases). CDR3 length: 13 amino acids. Trimming took off 2 bases at V and 6 bases at J, with 12 bases between the two ends. Germline CDR1 SGHRS, CDR2 YFSETQ. The CDR3 spells CASSFQGGGEQYF. In DNA, the CDR3 is TGCGCCAGCAGCTTCCAGGGAGGGGGCGAGCAGTACTTC.

This clone was picked up a small number of times. This chain connects TRBV18 to TRBJ1-5; no firm D call. Trimming removed 1 base from V and 4 bases from J, with 11 bases in between. The CDR3 has 15 residues. Per germline, CDR1 KGHSH and CDR2 LQKENI. The CDR3 loop is CASSPRGDHNQPQHF. The DNA of the CDR3 is TGTGCCAGCTCACCACGTGGAGACCATAATCAGCCCCAGCATTTT.

This clone has only one observation. The J gene is TRBJ1-2, the V gene TRBV7-3, with 7 bases that match TRBD1. The CDR3 runs 13 residues. CDR1 is SGHTA, CDR2 FQGTGA, per germline. V was clipped by 5 bases and J by 3 bases; unmatched bases: 3. CDR3 protein: CASSRGQDYGYTF. Written as DNA, the CDR3 is TGTGCCAGCAGCCGCGGACAGGACTATGGCTACACCTTC. Looking up the rest from reference TRBV7-3 and TRBJ1-2 gives the full variable domain: GAGVSQTPSNKVTEKGKYVELRCDPISGHTALYWYRQSLGQGPEFLIYFQGTGAADDSGLPNDRFFAVRPEGSVSTLKIQRTERGDSAVYLCASSRGQDYGYTFGSGTRLTVV.

This chain links TRBV29-1 with TRBJ1-5; TRBD1 matches at 7 bases. Trimming at V came to 1 base and at J to 6 bases, leaving 3 bases not matched to a gene. Germline V lookup: CDR1 SQVTM, CDR2 ANQGSEA. The CDR3 extends over 13 amino acids. CDR3 protein: CSVEGAGGQPQHF. The CDR3 nucleotides are TGCAGCGTTGAAGGCGCAGGGGGTCAGCCCCAGCATTTT.

The J gene is TRBJ1-1, the V gene TRBV6-1; maybe TRBD1 (5 bases). CDR3 size: 12 residues. The germline V gene has CDR1 MNHNS and CDR2 SASEGT. The germline V and J ends were trimmed by 1 base and 7 bases, with 7 bases remaining between them. CDR3 nucleotide sequence: TGTGCCAGCAGTGAAGGGGGACTTGAAGCTTTCTTT. Its translation is CASSEGGLEAFF.

The J gene is TRBJ1-2, the V gene TRBV10-1, with D hard to call. Trimming stripped 3 bases from V and 3 bases from J, with 8 bases between. The CDR3 runs 13 residues. Germline CDR1 reads WNHNN; CDR2 reads SYGVQD (reference sequence). The CDR3 nucleotides are TGCGCCAGCAGTGACGGCGGGGACTATGGCTACACCTTC. It is translated as CASSDGGDYGYTF.